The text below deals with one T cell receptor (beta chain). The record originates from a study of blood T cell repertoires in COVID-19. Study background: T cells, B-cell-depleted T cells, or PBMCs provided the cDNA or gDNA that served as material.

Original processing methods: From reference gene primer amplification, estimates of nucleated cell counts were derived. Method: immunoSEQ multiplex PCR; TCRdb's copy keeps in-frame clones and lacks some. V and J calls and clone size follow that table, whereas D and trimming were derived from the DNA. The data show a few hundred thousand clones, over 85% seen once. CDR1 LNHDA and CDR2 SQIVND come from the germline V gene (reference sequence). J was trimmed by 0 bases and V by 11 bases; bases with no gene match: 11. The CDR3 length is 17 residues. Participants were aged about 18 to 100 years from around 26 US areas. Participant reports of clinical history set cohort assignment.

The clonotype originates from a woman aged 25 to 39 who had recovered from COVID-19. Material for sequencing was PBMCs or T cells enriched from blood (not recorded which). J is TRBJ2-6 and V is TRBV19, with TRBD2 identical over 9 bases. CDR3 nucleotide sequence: TGTGCCGCTGCGGGAGGGCCTATAAGCTCTGGGGCCAACGTCCTGACTTTC. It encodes CAAAGGPISSGANVLTF.